This T cell receptor (beta chain) was retrieved from a study of blood T cell repertoires in COVID-19. Study as a whole: The United States, Italy and Spain supplied acute and convalescent COVID-19 samples.

This clone was recorded only once. Profiling relied on immunoSEQ multiplex PCR, and the TCRdb table lists in-frame clones only, not all of them. The table includes about 180,000 clones, around 85% detected once. Germline values: CDR1 SGHAT, CDR2 FQNNGV. The length of the CDR3 is 15 residues. Unmatched junction bases numbered 6, after V lost 0 bases and J lost 8 bases. The V call is TRBV11-2, the J call TRBJ2-3, with TRBD2 identical over 9 bases. The TCR originated in a woman at least 80 years old with acute or convalescent COVID-19. Sequenced: peripheral blood. The CDR3 region is CASSLERGGSGTQYF. Written as DNA, the CDR3 is TGTGCCAGCAGCTTAGAGCGGGGGGGGTCGGGTACGCAGTATTTT.